The present T cell receptor (beta chain) was sequenced within a study of shared clonotypes between healthy human individuals. The wider study: Per-donor plates numbered three CD4 naive, three CD4 memory, two CD8 naive and one CD8 memory. Study-level findings and limits: The study found approximately 5% of naive CD4 clonotypes shared across a few donors.

V shed 3 bases and J 9 bases; nucleotides not matched to a gene: 9. Per the germline V gene, CDR1 is KGHSH and CDR2 is LQKENI. The CDR3 is 14 amino acids. Investigators divided CD4+ cells into CD45RA+ naive and CD45RA-negative memory subsets. This clone was counted once. Its antigen is unknown. Each cell subset's genomic DNA was divided evenly among several immunoSEQ plates. The data were produced by immunoSEQ multiplex PCR, yet TCRdb's version contains in-frame clones alone and is incomplete. Of over a million clones listed, around four fifths were seen once; the top ten hold about 1.4%. This TCR was recovered from a man younger than 35 in good health. V usage is TRBV18 and J usage is TRBJ2-3; 7 bases line up with TRBD2. Material for sequencing was memory CD4+ T cells sorted from blood. Subset of the sample: CD45RA-negative fraction. The CDR3 reads CASSPWGGLETQYF. In DNA, the CDR3 is TGTGCCAGCTCACCCTGGGGGGGACTCGAGACGCAGTATTTT. Complete variable domain (other parts from reference TRBV18 and TRBJ2-3): NAGVMQNPRHLVRRRGQEARLRCSPMKGHSHVYWYRQLPEEGLKFMVYLQKENIIDESGMPKERFSAEFPKEGPSILRIQQVVRGDSAAYFCASSPWGGLETQYFGPGTRLTVL.